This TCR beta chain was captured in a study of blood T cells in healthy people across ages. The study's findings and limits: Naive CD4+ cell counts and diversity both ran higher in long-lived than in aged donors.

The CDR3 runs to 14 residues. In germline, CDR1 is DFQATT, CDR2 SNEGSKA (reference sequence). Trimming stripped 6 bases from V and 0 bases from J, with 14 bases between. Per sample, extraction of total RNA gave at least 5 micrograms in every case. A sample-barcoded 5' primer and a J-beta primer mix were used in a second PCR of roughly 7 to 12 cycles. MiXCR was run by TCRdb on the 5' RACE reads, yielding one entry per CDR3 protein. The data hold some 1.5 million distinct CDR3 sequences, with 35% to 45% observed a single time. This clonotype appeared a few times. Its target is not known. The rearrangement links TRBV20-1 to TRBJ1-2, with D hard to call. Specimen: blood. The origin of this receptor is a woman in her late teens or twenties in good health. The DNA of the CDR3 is TGCAGTGCCCCCAGGACGGCCGCTAACTATGGCTACACCTTC. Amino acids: CSAPRTAANYGYTF.